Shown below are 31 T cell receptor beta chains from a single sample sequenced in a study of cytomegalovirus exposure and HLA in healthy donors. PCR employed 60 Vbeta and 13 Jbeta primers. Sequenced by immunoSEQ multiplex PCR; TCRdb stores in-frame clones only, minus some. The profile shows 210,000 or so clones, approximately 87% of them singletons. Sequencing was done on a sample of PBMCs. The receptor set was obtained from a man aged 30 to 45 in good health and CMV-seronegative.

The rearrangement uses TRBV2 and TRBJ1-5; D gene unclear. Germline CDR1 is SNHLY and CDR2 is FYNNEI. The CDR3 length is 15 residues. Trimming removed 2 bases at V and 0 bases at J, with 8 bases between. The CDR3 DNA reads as TGTGCCAGCAGTGAAACCCTATATAGCAATCAGCCCCAGCATTTT. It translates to CASSETLYSNQPQHF.

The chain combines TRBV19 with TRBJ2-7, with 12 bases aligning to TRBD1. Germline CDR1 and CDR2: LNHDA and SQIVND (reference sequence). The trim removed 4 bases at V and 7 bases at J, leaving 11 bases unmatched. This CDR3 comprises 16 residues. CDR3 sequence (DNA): TGTGCCAGTAGTACGCTACCGGGACAGGGGGCGGGTGAGCAGTACTTC. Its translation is CASSTLPGQGAGEQYF.

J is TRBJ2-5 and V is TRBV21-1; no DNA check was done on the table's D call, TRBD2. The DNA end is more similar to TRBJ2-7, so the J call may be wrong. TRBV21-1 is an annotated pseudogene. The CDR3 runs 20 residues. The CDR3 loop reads CASSKGPLGVWDQRGYEQYF. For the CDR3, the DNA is TGTGCCAGCAGCAAAGGCCCCCTTGGGGTGTGGGATCAGCGGGGCTACGAGCAGTACTTC.

CDR3 region: CASAPESGEKLFF. The CDR3 DNA reads TGTGCCAGCGCACCGGAATCCGGGGAAAAACTGTTTTTT. The chain joins TRBV6-4 to TRBJ1-4, with D uncertain. From germline, CDR1 is MRHNA and CDR2 SNTAGT. V lost 8 bases to trimming and J lost 8 bases, with 15 bases between them. CDR3 size: 13 residues.

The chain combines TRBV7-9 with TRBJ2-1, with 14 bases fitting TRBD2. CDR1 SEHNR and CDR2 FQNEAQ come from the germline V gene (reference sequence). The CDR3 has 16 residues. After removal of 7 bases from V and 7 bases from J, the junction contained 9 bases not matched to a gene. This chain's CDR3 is CASTRGGLAGVNEQFF. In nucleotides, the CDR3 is TGTGCCAGCACCCGTGGGGGACTAGCGGGAGTGAATGAGCAGTTCTTC.

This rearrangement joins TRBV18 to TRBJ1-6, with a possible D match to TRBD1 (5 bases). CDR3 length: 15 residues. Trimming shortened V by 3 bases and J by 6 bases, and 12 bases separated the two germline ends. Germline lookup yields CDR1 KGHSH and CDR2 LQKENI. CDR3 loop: CASSPMHGANSPLHF. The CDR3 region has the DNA TGTGCCAGCTCACCGATGCATGGGGCTAATTCACCCCTCCACTTT.

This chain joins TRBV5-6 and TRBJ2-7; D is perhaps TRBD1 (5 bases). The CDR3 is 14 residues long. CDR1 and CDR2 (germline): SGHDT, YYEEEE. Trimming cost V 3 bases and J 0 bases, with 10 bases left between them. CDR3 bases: TGTGCCAGCAGCTCCACTACAGGCTCCTACGAGCAGTACTTC. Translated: CASSSTTGSYEQYF.

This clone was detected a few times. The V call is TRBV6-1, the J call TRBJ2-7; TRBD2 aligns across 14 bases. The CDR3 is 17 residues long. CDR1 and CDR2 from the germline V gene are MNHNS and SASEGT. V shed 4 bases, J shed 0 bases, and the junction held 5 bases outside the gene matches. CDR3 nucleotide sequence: TGTGCCAGCAGTGGGACTAGCGGGGGGCTTTTCTCCTACGAGCAGTACTTC. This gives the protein CASSGTSGGLFSYEQYF.

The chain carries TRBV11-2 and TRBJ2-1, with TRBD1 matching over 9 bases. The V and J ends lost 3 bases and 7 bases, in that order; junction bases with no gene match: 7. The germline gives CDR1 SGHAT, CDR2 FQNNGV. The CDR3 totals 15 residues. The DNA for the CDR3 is TGTGCCAGCAGCTTTCTGACAGGGGGGAGGAATGAGCAGTTCTTC. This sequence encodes CASSFLTGGRNEQFF.

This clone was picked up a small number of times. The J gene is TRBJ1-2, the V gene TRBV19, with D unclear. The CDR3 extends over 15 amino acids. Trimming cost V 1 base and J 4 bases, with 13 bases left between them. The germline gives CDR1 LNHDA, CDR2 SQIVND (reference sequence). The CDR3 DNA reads TGTGCCAGTAGTATAGCAGGAGGTCAGACCTATGGCTACACCTTC. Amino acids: CASSIAGGQTYGYTF.

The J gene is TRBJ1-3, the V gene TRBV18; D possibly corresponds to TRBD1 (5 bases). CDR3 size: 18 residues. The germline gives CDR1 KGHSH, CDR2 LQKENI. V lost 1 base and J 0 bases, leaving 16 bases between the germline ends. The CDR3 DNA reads TGTGCCAGCTCACCACTAGTGAACTCAGGGCGCTCTGGAAACACCATATATTTT. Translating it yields CASSPLVNSGRSGNTIYF.

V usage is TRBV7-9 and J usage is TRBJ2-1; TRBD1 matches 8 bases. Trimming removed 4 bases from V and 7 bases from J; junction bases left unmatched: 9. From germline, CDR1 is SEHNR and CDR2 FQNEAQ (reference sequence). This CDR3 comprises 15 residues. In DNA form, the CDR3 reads TGTGCCAGCAGCTCCTACCAGGGGGCGCTTAATGAGCAGTTCTTC. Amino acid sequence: CASSSYQGALNEQFF.

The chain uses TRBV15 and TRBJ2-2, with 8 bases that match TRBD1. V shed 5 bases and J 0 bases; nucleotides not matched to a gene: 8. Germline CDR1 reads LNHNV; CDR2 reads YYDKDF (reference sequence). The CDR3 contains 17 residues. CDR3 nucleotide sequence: TGTGCCACCAGCGGGGCGGACAGGGATTCGAACACCGGGGAGCTGTTTTTT. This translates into CATSGADRDSNTGELFF.

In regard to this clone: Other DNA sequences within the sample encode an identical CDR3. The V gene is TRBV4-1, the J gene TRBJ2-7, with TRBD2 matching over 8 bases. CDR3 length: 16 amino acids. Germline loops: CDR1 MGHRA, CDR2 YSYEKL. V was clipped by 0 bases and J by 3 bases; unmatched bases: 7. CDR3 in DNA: TGCGCCAGCAGCCAAGATCTTCGGGGGGGCTACTACGAGCAGTACTTC. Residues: CASSQDLRGGYYEQYF.

Here the CDR3 reads CASSQVRGYTEAFF. CDR3 in DNA: TGCGCCAGCAGCCAAGTCAGGGGATACACTGAAGCTTTCTTT. The V gene is TRBV4-1, the J gene TRBJ1-1; perhaps TRBD1 as D (6 bases). There are 14 residues in the CDR3. V lost 1 base and J 3 bases, leaving 9 bases between the germline ends. Per germline, CDR1 MGHRA and CDR2 YSYEKL.

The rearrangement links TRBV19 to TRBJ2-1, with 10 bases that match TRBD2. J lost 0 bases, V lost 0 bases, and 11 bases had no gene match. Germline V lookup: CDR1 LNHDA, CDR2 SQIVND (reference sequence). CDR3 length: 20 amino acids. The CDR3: CASSIDRLAGDMSSYNEQFF. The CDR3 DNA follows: TGTGCCAGTAGTATAGATCGGCTAGCGGGAGACATGAGCTCCTACAATGAGCAGTTCTTC.

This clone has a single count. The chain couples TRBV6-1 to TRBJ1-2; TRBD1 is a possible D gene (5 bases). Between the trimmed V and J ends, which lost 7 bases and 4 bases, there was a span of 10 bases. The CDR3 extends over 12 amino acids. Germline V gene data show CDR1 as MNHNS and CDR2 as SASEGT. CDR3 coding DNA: TGTGCCAGCAAGCGGGACGGCTATGGCTACACCTTC. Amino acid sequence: CASKRDGYGYTF.

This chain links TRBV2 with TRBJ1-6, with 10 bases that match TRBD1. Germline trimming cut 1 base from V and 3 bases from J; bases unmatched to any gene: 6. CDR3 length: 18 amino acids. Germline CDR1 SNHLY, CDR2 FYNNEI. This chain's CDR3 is CASSEDPTGGHYNSPLHF. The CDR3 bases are TGTGCCAGCAGTGAAGATCCGACAGGGGGCCACTATAATTCACCCCTCCACTTT.

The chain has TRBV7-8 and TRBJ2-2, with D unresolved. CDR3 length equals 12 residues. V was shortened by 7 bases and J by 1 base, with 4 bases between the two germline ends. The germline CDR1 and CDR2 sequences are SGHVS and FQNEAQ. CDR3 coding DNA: TGTGCCAGCATCCTGAACACCGGGGAGCTGTTTTTT. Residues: CASILNTGELFF.

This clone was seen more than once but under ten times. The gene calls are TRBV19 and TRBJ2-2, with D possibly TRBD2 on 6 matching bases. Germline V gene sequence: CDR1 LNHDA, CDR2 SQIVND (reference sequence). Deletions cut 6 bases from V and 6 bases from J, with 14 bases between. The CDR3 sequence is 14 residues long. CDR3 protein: CASSASWGAGELFF. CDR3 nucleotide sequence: TGTGCCAGTAGCGCCTCGTGGGGGGCCGGGGAGCTGTTTTTT.

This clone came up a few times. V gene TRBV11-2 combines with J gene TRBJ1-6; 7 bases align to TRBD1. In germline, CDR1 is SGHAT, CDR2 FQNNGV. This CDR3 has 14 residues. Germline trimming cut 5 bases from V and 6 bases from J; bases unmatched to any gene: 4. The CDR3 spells CASSAGQLNSPLHF. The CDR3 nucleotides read TGTGCCAGCAGCGCGGGACAGCTTAATTCACCCCTCCACTTT.

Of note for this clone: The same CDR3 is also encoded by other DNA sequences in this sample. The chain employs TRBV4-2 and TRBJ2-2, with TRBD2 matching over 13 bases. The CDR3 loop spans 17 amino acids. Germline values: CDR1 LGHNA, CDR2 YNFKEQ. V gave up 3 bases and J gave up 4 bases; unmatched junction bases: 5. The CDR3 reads CASSHRTSGGPTGELFF. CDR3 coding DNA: TGTGCCAGCAGCCACCGGACTAGCGGGGGCCCCACCGGGGAGCTGTTTTTT.

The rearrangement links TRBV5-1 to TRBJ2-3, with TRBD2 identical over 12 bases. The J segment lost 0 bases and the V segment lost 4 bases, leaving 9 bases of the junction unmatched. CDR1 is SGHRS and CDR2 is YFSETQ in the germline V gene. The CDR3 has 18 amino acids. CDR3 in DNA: TGCGCCAGCAGCCCTCCAAAGACTAGCGGGAGCAGCACAGATACGCAGTATTTT. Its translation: CASSPPKTSGSSTDTQYF.

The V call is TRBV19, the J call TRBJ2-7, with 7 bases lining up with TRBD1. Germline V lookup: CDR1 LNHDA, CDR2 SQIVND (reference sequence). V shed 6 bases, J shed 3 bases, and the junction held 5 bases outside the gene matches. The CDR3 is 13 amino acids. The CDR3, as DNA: TGTGCCAGTAGCTCGGGACAGAGCTACGAGCAGTACTTC. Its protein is CASSSGQSYEQYF.

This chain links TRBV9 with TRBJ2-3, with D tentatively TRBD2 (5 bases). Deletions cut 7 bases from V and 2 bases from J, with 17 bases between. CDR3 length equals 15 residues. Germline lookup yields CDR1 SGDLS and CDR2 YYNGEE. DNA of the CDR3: TGTGCCAGCGAGGGTGTGGGAGAACTCACAGATACGCAGTATTTT. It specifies CASEGVGELTDTQYF.

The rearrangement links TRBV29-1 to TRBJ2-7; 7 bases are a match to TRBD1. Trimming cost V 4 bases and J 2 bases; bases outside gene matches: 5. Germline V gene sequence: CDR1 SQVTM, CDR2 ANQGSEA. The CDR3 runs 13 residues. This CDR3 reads CSVVRQGTYEQYF. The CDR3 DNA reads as TGCAGCGTTGTCAGACAGGGAACCTACGAGCAGTACTTC.

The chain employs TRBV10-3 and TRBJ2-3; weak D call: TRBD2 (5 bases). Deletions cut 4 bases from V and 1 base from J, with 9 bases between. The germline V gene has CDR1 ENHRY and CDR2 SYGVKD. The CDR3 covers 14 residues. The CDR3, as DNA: TGTGCCATCAGTGCGGGGATGGGCACAGATACGCAGTATTTT. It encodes CAISAGMGTDTQYF.

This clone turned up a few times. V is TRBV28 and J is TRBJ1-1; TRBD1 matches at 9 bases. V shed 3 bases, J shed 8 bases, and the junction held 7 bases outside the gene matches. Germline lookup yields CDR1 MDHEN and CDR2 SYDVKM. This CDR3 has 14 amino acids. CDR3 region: CASSFRLQGAEAFF. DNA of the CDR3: TGTGCCAGCAGTTTCCGGTTACAGGGGGCCGAAGCTTTCTTT.

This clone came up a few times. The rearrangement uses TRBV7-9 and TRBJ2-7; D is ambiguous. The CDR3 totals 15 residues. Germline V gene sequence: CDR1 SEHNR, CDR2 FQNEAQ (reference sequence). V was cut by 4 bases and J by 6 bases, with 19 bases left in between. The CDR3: CASSSLPSNPGEQYF. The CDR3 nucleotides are TGTGCCAGCAGCTCCTTACCTAGTAACCCTGGCGAGCAGTACTTC.

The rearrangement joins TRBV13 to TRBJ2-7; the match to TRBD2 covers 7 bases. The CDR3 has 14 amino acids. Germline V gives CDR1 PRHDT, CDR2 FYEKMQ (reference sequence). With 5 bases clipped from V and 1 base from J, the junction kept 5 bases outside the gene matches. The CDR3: CASSHGGESYEQYF. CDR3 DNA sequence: TGTGCCAGCAGCCATGGGGGGGAGTCCTACGAGCAGTACTTC. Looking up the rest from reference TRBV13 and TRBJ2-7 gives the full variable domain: AAGVIQSPRHLIKEKRETATLKCYPIPRHDTVYWYQQGPGQDPQFLISFYEKMQSDKGSIPDRFSAQQFSDYHSELNMSSLELGDSALYFCASSHGGESYEQYFGPGTRLTVT.

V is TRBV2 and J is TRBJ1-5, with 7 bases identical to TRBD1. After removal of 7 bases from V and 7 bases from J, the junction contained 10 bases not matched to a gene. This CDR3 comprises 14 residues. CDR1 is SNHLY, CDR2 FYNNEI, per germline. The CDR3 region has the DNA TGTGCCAGCAACCAGGGACAGCTCGGACAGCCCCAGCATTTT. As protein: CASNQGQLGQPQHF.